This is a list of T cell receptor beta chains from one sample in a study of regulatory T cells in long-lasting Graves disease. TCRdb reanalysed the multiplex PCR reads using MiXCR and keeps one entry per CDR3 protein. The sample records 400,000 to 500,000 distinct CDR3 sequences, about a sixth being singletons. The sample was also linked to a second study, of T cells in Graves' hyperthyroidism and ophthalmopathy.

This specimen consisted of peripheral blood mononuclear cells (PBMCs), obtained at new diagnosis, from a patient treated with antithyroid drugs. These receptors were taken from a woman under 30 with Graves disease. The CDR3 runs from the conserved cysteine through the conserved F or W. Fields, in order: V gene, D gene, clone size, J gene, CDR3 DNA, CDR3 protein. A D gene is named only where the DNA matches it firmly. Size values are once, few and many counts, or a class for expanded clones, and some rows have none.

v_gene: TRBV29-1
d_gene: -
abundance: -
j_gene: TRBJ2-7
CDR3nt: TGCAGCGTTTCGGGGCCCCCGAAGAAAGGGGGAATAGAACTAGTTCATGGGGTCTACGAGCAGTACTTC
CDR3aa: CSVSGPPKKGGIELVHGVYEQYF

v_gene: TRBV12-3/TRBV12-4
d_gene: TRBD1
abundance: many
j_gene: TRBJ2-7
CDR3nt: TGTGCCAGCAGTAACAGACAGGGTATCTCCTACGAGCAGTACTTC
CDR3aa: CASSNRQGISYEQYF

v_gene: TRBV11-1
d_gene: -
abundance: many
j_gene: TRBJ2-7
CDR3nt: TGTGCCAGCACCACCGGACAGTCACTTCCCTACGAGCAGTACTTC
CDR3aa: CASTTGQSLPYEQYF

v_gene: TRBV19
d_gene: -
abundance: -
j_gene: TRBJ2-6
CDR3nt: TGTGCCAGTAGTATAAGGGACACGTCGAGCTCTGGGGCCAACGTCCTGACTTTC
CDR3aa: CASSIRDTSSSGANVLTF

v_gene: TRBV28
d_gene: TRBD2
abundance: many
j_gene: TRBJ2-1
CDR3nt: TGTGCCAGCCAGTCCCAGCGGGGACACAATGAGCAGTTCTTC
CDR3aa: CASQSQRGHNEQFF

v_gene: TRBV6-1
d_gene: -
abundance: few
j_gene: TRBJ1-2
CDR3nt: TGTGCCAGCAGGATGACAGACAACTATGGCTACACCTTC
CDR3aa: CASRMTDNYGYTF

v_gene: TRBV10-1
d_gene: -
abundance: few
j_gene: TRBJ2-7
CDR3nt: TGCGCCACGTCTTTATCCGGACTGGAGGCCTATGAGGAGCAGTACTTC
CDR3aa: CATSLSGLEAYEEQYF

v_gene: TRBV5-6
d_gene: -
abundance: -
j_gene: TRBJ1-2
CDR3nt: TGTGCCAGCAGCTCCGTAGGGGCTAACTATGGCTACACCTTC
CDR3aa: CASSSVGANYGYTF

v_gene: TRBV18
d_gene: -
abundance: many
j_gene: TRBJ2-5
CDR3nt: TGTGCCAGCTCACCAGGCGTGGGCGGTCCTTTCACCCAGTACTTC
CDR3aa: CASSPGVGGPFTQYF

v_gene: TRBV29-1
d_gene: -
abundance: few
j_gene: TRBJ1-2
CDR3nt: TGCAGCGTTGAAGTCGGGGGGTCTGGCTACACCTTC
CDR3aa: CSVEVGGSGYTF

v_gene: TRBV28
d_gene: -
abundance: -
j_gene: TRBJ1-3
CDR3nt: TGTGCCAGCAGTTACATGAGCTCTGGAAACACCATATATTTT
CDR3aa: CASSYMSSGNTIYF

v_gene: TRBV28
d_gene: -
abundance: many
j_gene: TRBJ1-1
CDR3nt: TGTGCCAGCACGGGACACCCAAACACTGAAGCTTTCTTT
CDR3aa: CASTGHPNTEAFF

v_gene: TRBV11-2
d_gene: TRBD2
abundance: many
j_gene: TRBJ2-7
CDR3nt: TGTGCCAGCAGCTTAGGAGTAGCGGGAGCGGAGGAGCAGTACTTC
CDR3aa: CASSLGVAGAEEQYF

v_gene: TRBV18
d_gene: TRBD1
abundance: many
j_gene: TRBJ2-7
CDR3nt: TGTGCCAGCTCGGACCCCGGGACAGGGGCCTACGAGCAGTACTTC
CDR3aa: CASSDPGTGAYEQYF

v_gene: TRBV15
d_gene: TRBD2
abundance: -
j_gene: TRBJ2-7
CDR3nt: TGTGCCACCAGCAGAGTTGGGGAAGGCGGGAGGCCCACCTACGAGCAGTACTTC
CDR3aa: CATSRVGEGGRPTYEQYF

v_gene: TRBV20-1
d_gene: -
abundance: many
j_gene: TRBJ1-1
CDR3nt: TGCAGTGCTAGGGAAGGGTGGGGCATGGGTAACACTGAAGCTTTCTTT
CDR3aa: CSAREGWGMGNTEAFF

v_gene: TRBV7-2
d_gene: TRBD2
abundance: many
j_gene: TRBJ2-7
CDR3nt: TGTGCCAGCAGCTCTACCGGGACTAAGAACTACGAGCAGTACTTC
CDR3aa: CASSSTGTKNYEQYF

v_gene: TRBV27
d_gene: -
abundance: -
j_gene: TRBJ2-7
CDR3nt: TGTGCCAGCAGTTTTGCGGCTAGCTCCTACGAGCAGTACTTC
CDR3aa: CASSFAASSYEQYF

v_gene: TRBV28
d_gene: -
abundance: -
j_gene: TRBJ2-5
CDR3nt: TGTGCCAGCAGTTTATCGGTCGGGGCCCAGTACTTC
CDR3aa: CASSLSVGAQYF

v_gene: TRBV3-1
d_gene: -
abundance: few
j_gene: TRBJ2-3
CDR3nt: TGTGCCAGCAGTCAAGCTTATGGCACAGATACGCAGTATTTT
CDR3aa: CASSQAYGTDTQYF

v_gene: TRBV3-1
d_gene: TRBD2
abundance: many
j_gene: TRBJ2-7
CDR3nt: TGTGCCAGCAGCCTCGGGACTAGCGGGAGAACCGCCTACGAGCAGTACTTC
CDR3aa: CASSLGTSGRTAYEQYF